This record covers a single TCR beta chain. The data stem from a study of blood T cells in healthy people across ages. A J-beta primer mix and a sample-barcoded 5' primer were used in a second PCR of about 7 to 12 cycles. TCRdb passed the 5' RACE reads through MiXCR, listing each CDR3 protein once. In the table there are approximately 820,000 distinct CDR3 sequences, roughly 44% of which are singletons. Individuals who donated were healthy Caucasians from Russia aged about 6 to 100. V was clipped by 4 bases and J by 7 bases, with 12 bases between them. CDR3 length: 14 residues. Per germline, CDR1 SGHRS and CDR2 YFSETQ.

The sequencing input was blood. V gene TRBV5-1 combines with J gene TRBJ1-6; no clear D gene. This receptor was taken from a man aged 55 to 70 in good health. CDR3 residues: CASSPDPRNSPLHF. The CDR3 coding sequence is TGCGCCAGCAGCCCGGACCCGCGGAATTCACCCCTCCACTTT.